A few counts support the clone carrying this TCR beta chain. TCRbeta library preparation incorporated unique molecular identifiers. TCRdb ran MiXCR on the PCR reads and lists one entry per CDR3 protein. The table includes around 400,000 distinct CDR3 sequences, approximately 11% detected once. The V gene end was trimmed by 0 bases and the J gene end by 2 bases; junction bases not matched to a gene: 6. The CDR3 length is 15 residues. Germline CDR1 is DFQATT and CDR2 is SNEGSKA (reference sequence). This specimen belongs to a study of T-cell reconstitution after alpha-beta-depleted transplantation in children.

The TCR originated in a human donor who donated a stem cell graft to a child with acute myeloid leukemia. Sample: PBMCs from the stem cell graft donor, taken from the stem cell graft. This chain links TRBV20-1 with TRBJ2-7; 8 nucleotides agree with TRBD2. The CDR3 reads CSARDSRSGTYEQYF. CDR3 bases: TGCAGTGCTAGAGATTCGCGTAGCGGGACCTACGAGCAGTACTTC.